The 29 T cell receptor beta chains in this list originate from one sample, sequenced in a study of Ad26.COV2.S vaccination and SARS-CoV-2 variants. Generated by immunoSEQ multiplex PCR, the TCRdb table keeps only in-frame clones and is missing some. The sample lists approximately 360,000 clones, about four fifths occurring once. Treatment reported: about 20 received Ad26.COV2.S at low or high dose, single or two shots; several received placebo; per-sample allocation not given. Day 63 following the first vaccine or placebo injection was when the samples were taken. The sample consisted of peripheral blood, taken in a trial of Ad26.COV2.S vaccine versus placebo. These receptor sequences come from a person between 18 and 60 years old who received the Ad26.COV2.S COVID-19 vaccine or a placebo.

J is TRBJ1-6 and V is TRBV19, with TRBD1 matching 11 bases. The CDR3 is 14 amino acids. V lost 3 bases and J lost 9; bases outside the gene matches: 1. Germline lookup yields CDR1 LNHDA and CDR2 SQIVND (reference sequence). The DNA of the CDR3 is TGTGCCAGTAGTATCGGACAGGGGGCTTCACCCCTCCACTTT. Protein sequence: CASSIGQGASPLHF.

There are a few counts of this clone. This chain joins TRBV27 and TRBJ1-6, with D possibly TRBD1 on 6 matching bases. The CDR3 length is 16 residues. With 6 bases removed from V and 6 bases from J, the gap between germline ends came to 18 bases. Germline V gives CDR1 MNHEY, CDR2 SMNVEV (reference sequence). As DNA, the CDR3 is TGTGCCAGCAGGTTTAAACTACAGGGCCTTAATTCACCCCTCCACTTT. It yields the protein CASRFKLQGLNSPLHF.

The chain has TRBV6-5 and TRBJ1-2, with unresolved D. The CDR3 loop spans 14 amino acids. V lost 3 bases to trimming and J lost 2 bases, with 10 bases between them. Germline lookup yields CDR1 MNHEY and CDR2 SVGAGI. This chain's CDR3 is CASSYNAANYGYTF. For the CDR3, the DNA is TGTGCCAGCAGTTATAACGCGGCGAACTATGGCTACACCTTC.

The CDR3 bases are TGTGCCAGCAGCTTAGAGAGAGACTCGGACAGAAGTAATTCACCCCTCCACTTT. Translated, it gives CASSLERDSDRSNSPLHF. This sequence joins TRBV3-1 (or the pseudogene TRBV3-2) and TRBJ1-6, with D possibly TRBD1 on 6 matching bases. This CDR3 spans 18 amino acids. Trimming pared 5 bases from V and 6 bases from J, leaving 23 bases between. Germline loops: CDR1 LGHDT, CDR2 YNNKEL (reference sequence).

CDR3 sequence reads: CASSLGSESSYEQYF. Here the CDR3 DNA reads TGTGCCAGCAGCTTAGGATCGGAAAGCTCCTACGAGCAGTACTTC. The V and J genes are TRBV7-9 and TRBJ2-7; no clear D gene. Germline V gene lookup returns CDR1 SEHNR and CDR2 FQNEAQ (reference sequence). The CDR3 length is 15 residues. The germline V and J ends were trimmed by 1 base and 0 bases, with 10 bases remaining between them. The full variable domain, in which reference TRBV7-9 and TRBJ2-7 provide the parts outside the CDR3, is DTGVSQNPRHKITKRGQNVTFRCDPISEHNRLYWYRQTLGQGPEFLTYFQNEAQLEKSRLLSDRFSAERPKGSFSTLEIQRTEQGDSAMYLCASSLGSESSYEQYFGPGTRLTVT.

The chain is built from TRBV9 and TRBJ2-7, with D possibly TRBD1 on 6 matching bases. V was pared by 3 bases and J by 7 bases, with 17 bases between. Germline assignment: CDR1 SGDLS and CDR2 YYNGEE. The length of the CDR3 is 14 residues. The CDR3 loop is CASSAGQMAWEQYF. CDR3 coding DNA: TGTGCCAGCAGCGCCGGACAGATGGCTTGGGAGCAGTACTTC.

V usage is TRBV5-4 and J usage is TRBJ1-3, with unresolved D. Trimming left V 1 base short and J 0 bases short, with 11 bases between. CDR1 SGHNT and CDR2 YYREEE come from the germline V gene (reference sequence). The CDR3 covers 16 residues. The CDR3 reads CASSLSSGSSGNTIYF. The CDR3 region has the DNA TGTGCCAGCAGCTTGTCTAGCGGGAGCTCTGGAAACACCATATATTTT.

This clone was observed once. The rearrangement uses TRBV5-1 and TRBJ2-5, with 7 bases matching TRBD2. The CDR3 is 14 residues long. The V gene's germline CDR1 is SGHRS and CDR2 YFSETQ. Germline trimming cut 4 bases from V and 5 bases from J; bases unmatched to any gene: 8. CDR3 amino acids: CASSGGDHGETQYF. In DNA form, the CDR3 reads TGCGCCAGCAGCGGGGGGGACCACGGGGAGACCCAGTACTTC.

This clone appeared a few times. The V gene is TRBV15, the J gene TRBJ1-5; a possible D gene is TRBD1 (5 bases). The CDR3 contains 14 residues. V lost 5 bases and J 11 bases, leaving 19 bases between the germline ends. Germline V gene data show CDR1 as LNHNV and CDR2 as YYDKDF (reference sequence). The CDR3: CATSLPGALGAQHF. In DNA, the CDR3 is TGTGCCACCAGCCTACCTGGGGCTTTGGGAGCCCAGCATTTT.

This clone showed up just a few times. The chain uses TRBV9 and TRBJ2-7, with D maybe TRBD1 (5 bases). The germline CDR1 and CDR2 sequences are SGDLS and YYNGEE. The CDR3 covers 14 residues. The V end lost 0 bases, the J end lost 3 bases, and 10 bases lay between the germline ends. In DNA, the CDR3 is TGTGCCAGCAGCGTAGAGGCAGGGAACTACGAGCAGTACTTC. Translating it yields CASSVEAGNYEQYF.

The CDR3 region has the DNA TGTGCCATCAGTGAACCGAGGGGAGCGGAGACCCAGTACTTC. Amino acid sequence: CAISEPRGAETQYF. The V and J genes are TRBV10-3 and TRBJ2-5; D could derive from TRBD1 or TRBD2 (5 bases each). The CDR3 runs 14 residues. Germline CDR1 ENHRY, CDR2 SYGVKD. Deletions cut 3 bases from V and 5 bases from J, with 13 bases between.

The chain has TRBV4-3 and TRBJ1-5, with 8 bases that match TRBD1. The CDR3 spans 14 residues. Trimming took 0 bases from V and 7 from J; bases not matched to a gene: 2. Germline-derived CDR1 and CDR2 are LGHNA and YSLEER. CDR3 sequence: CASSQDWTGQPQHF. For the CDR3, the DNA is TGCGCCAGCAGCCAAGATTGGACAGGGCAGCCCCAGCATTTT.

This chain joins TRBV18 and TRBJ1-3; 8 bases are a match to TRBD1. CDR3 length equals 15 residues. V shed 6 bases and J 4 bases; nucleotides not matched to a gene: 8. Germline V lookup: CDR1 KGHSH, CDR2 LQKENI. The CDR3 reads CASSHRTGKGNTIYF. Written as DNA, the CDR3 is TGTGCCAGCTCTCACCGGACAGGGAAAGGAAACACCATATATTTT.

J is TRBJ1-1 and V is TRBV28; 7 nucleotides line up with TRBD1. Looked up from germline, CDR1 is MDHEN and CDR2 is SYDVKM. This CDR3 contains 15 residues. V was clipped by 3 bases and J by 2 bases; unmatched bases: 6. CDR3 coding DNA: TGTGCCAGCAGTTTGGGGGCAGGGGGTAACACTGAAGCTTTCTTT. This sequence encodes CASSLGAGGNTEAFF. The full variable domain, completed using reference TRBV28 and TRBJ1-1, is DVKVTQSSRYLVKRTGEKVFLECVQDMDHENMFWYRQDPGLGLRLIYFSYDVKMKEKGDIPEGYSVSREKKERFSLILESASTNQTSMYLCASSLGAGGNTEAFFGQGTRLTVV.

The gene calls are TRBV2 and TRBJ2-1; possible D gene TRBD1, 6 bases. Germline V gene lookup returns CDR1 SNHLY and CDR2 FYNNEI. CDR3 size: 13 residues. The ends were cut back, 4 bases at V and 4 bases at J, with 8 bases in the middle. CDR3 DNA sequence: TGTGCCAGCAGTGGGACAGTTTACAATGAGCAGTTCTTC. Translated: CASSGTVYNEQFF.

V usage is TRBV6-6 and J usage is TRBJ2-1, with TRBD2 matching 9 bases. V trimming: 4 bases; J trimming: 2 bases; junction bases outside the gene matches: 6. The CDR3 is 16 amino acids. Germline CDR1 is MNHNY and CDR2 is SVGAGI (reference sequence). The CDR3 DNA follows: TGTGCCAGCAGTTTCCTGGTAGCGGGGGCCTACAATGAGCAGTTCTTC. Its protein is CASSFLVAGAYNEQFF.

This chain connects TRBV11-3 to TRBJ2-1; D call uncertain. There are 13 residues in the CDR3. CDR1 and CDR2 from the germline V gene are SGHNT and YENEEA. V was shortened by 3 bases and J by 5 bases, with 8 bases between the two germline ends. The CDR3 loop is CASSLGSNNEQFF. The CDR3 bases are TGTGCCAGCAGCTTGGGCTCTAACAATGAGCAGTTCTTC.

The count of this clone is one. V usage is TRBV6-2 or TRBV6-3 and J usage is TRBJ2-7; D call uncertain. CDR3 length: 14 amino acids. CDR1 is MNHEY and CDR2 is SVGEGT in the germline V gene. V was clipped by 0 bases and J by 2 bases, with 8 bases between them. CDR3 region: CASSYSQGPYEQYF. The DNA for the CDR3 is TGTGCCAGCAGTTACTCGCAAGGCCCCTACGAGCAGTACTTC.

V and J are TRBV12-3 or TRBV12-4 and TRBJ2-7; D call uncertain. The CDR3 is made up of 12 amino acids. V was trimmed by 2 bases and J by 6 bases, leaving 8 bases between them. Written as DNA, the CDR3 is TGTGCCAGCAGTTTATCCCCGGCCGAGCAGTACTTC. It encodes CASSLSPAEQYF.

The chain uses TRBV12-3 or TRBV12-4 and TRBJ1-1; D is unresolved. The CDR3 covers 13 residues. Trimming shortened V by 6 bases and J by 1 base, and 9 bases separated the two germline ends. The CDR3 loop is CASSAGTNTEAFF. CDR3 sequence (DNA): TGTGCCAGCAGCGCGGGAACGAACACTGAAGCTTTCTTT.

The chain couples TRBV7-6 to TRBJ1-2; 8 nucleotides agree with TRBD1. The V and J ends lost 3 bases and 9 bases, in that order; junction bases with no gene match: 3. The CDR3 covers 12 residues. The germline gives CDR1 SGHVS, CDR2 FNYEAQ. The CDR3 DNA sequence: TGTGCCAGCAGCTTCGGACAGGGCCGCTACACCTTC. This gives the protein CASSFGQGRYTF.

The V call is TRBV27, the J call TRBJ2-7; a possible D gene is TRBD2 (5 bases). The CDR3 spans 14 residues. The germline CDR1 and CDR2 sequences are MNHEY and SMNVEV (reference sequence). Trimming stripped 6 bases from V and 3 bases from J, with 15 bases between. The DNA of the CDR3 is TGTGCCAGCAGAAACAGAACTAGACGCTACGAGCAGTACTTC. It specifies CASRNRTRRYEQYF.

This clone was seen a few times. V usage is TRBV27 and J usage is TRBJ1-1; D is perhaps TRBD1 (6 bases). In germline, CDR1 is MNHEY, CDR2 SMNVEV (reference sequence). There are 14 residues in the CDR3. V lost 2 bases, J lost 0 bases, and 7 bases lay in between. The CDR3 DNA reads as TGTGCCAGCAGTTTACCAGGGGTGAACACTGAAGCTTTCTTT. It is translated as CASSLPGVNTEAFF.

The chain employs TRBV27 and TRBJ2-7, with D possibly matching TRBD2 (5 bases). Germline V CDR1 and CDR2: MNHEY, SMNVEV (reference sequence). The CDR3 covers 12 residues. The germline V and J ends were trimmed by 6 bases and 5 bases, with 11 bases remaining between them. The CDR3 loop is CASRRTSDEQYF. The CDR3 coding sequence is TGTGCCAGCAGAAGGACTTCTGACGAGCAGTACTTC.

The CDR3 sequence is CASSLSRGHTEAFF. CDR3 bases: TGTGCCAGCAGCTTAAGCCGAGGGCACACTGAAGCTTTCTTT. V usage is TRBV11-2 and J usage is TRBJ1-1, with D uncertain. The germline V gene encodes CDR1 SGHAT and CDR2 FQNNGV. Trimming left V 2 bases short and J 3 bases short, with 10 bases between. This CDR3 has 14 amino acids.

Only one count was recorded for this clone. This chain connects TRBV6-5 to TRBJ1-1; D perhaps matches TRBD1 (5 bases). The CDR3 sequence is 13 residues long. Trimming pared 7 bases from V and 4 bases from J, leaving 13 bases between. CDR1 is MNHEY, CDR2 SVGAGI, per germline. The DNA of the CDR3 is TGTGCCAGCACAGACTCGGGGGGCACTGAAGCTTTCTTT. As protein: CASTDSGGTEAFF.

The rearrangement uses TRBV11-2 and TRBJ2-7; D gene unclear. V was clipped by 1 base and J by 2 bases, with 3 bases between them. This CDR3 comprises 12 residues. Germline V CDR1 and CDR2: SGHAT, FQNNGV. The DNA of the CDR3 is TGTGCCAGCAGCTTAGGGACCTACGAGCAGTACTTC. It codes for CASSLGTYEQYF. Complete variable domain (other parts from reference TRBV11-2 and TRBJ2-7): EAGVAQSPRYKIIEKRQSVAFWCNPISGHATLYWYQQILGQGPKLLIQFQNNGVVDDSQLPKDRFSAERLKGVDSTLKIQPAKLEDSAVYLCASSLGTYEQYFGPGTRLTVT.

The CDR3 sequence is CASSLGDTEQETQYF. The CDR3 DNA reads TGTGCCAGCAGCTTGGGGGACACGGAGCAAGAGACCCAGTACTTC. V and J are TRBV5-5 and TRBJ2-5; TRBD1 is a possible D gene (6 bases). The CDR3 length is 15 residues. Germline values: CDR1 SGHKS, CDR2 YYEKEE (reference sequence). V gave up 0 bases and J gave up 2 bases, with 11 bases separating them. Full variable domain (rest looked up from reference TRBV5-5 and TRBJ2-5): DAGVTQSPTHLIKTRGQQVTLRCSPISGHKSVSWYQQVLGQGPQFIFQYYEKEERGRGNFPDRFSARQFPNYSSELNVNALLLGDSALYLCASSLGDTEQETQYFGPGTRLLVL.

The chain recombines TRBV2 with TRBJ1-1; 10 bases are a match to TRBD1. V lost 8 bases to trimming and J lost 4 bases; unmatched junction nucleotides: 22. Germline V gene data show CDR1 as SNHLY and CDR2 as FYNNEI. This CDR3 spans 19 amino acids. Here the CDR3 reads CASGLSADRGLWMGTEAFF. The CDR3 DNA reads TGTGCCAGCGGGTTAAGTGCAGACAGGGGGCTTTGGATGGGCACTGAAGCTTTCTTT.